This TCR beta chain is drawn from a study of cytomegalovirus exposure and HLA in healthy donors (dated by TCRdb to 2017 to 2019). Turning to the overall study: An earlier analysis of roughly 630 of the donors reported 250 to 300 Gb of sequence data and around 110 million unique TCR beta sequences from 150 million to 200 million T cells. About 280 gigabases of sequencing data and around 85 million unique TCR sequences made up an early release that covered under 750 HLA-typed donors. Of the approximately 400 genotyped donors, over 65% fell in the genetic ancestry cluster associated with self-reported Caucasian donors. The aim of the study was to test whether cataloging public T cell receptors could identify signatures of past pathogen exposure. The study used immunosequencing to profile the T cell repertoires of approximately 650 subjects and linked those repertoires to cytomegalovirus serostatus. Besides the first cohort of 550 to 750 subjects, a separate validation cohort made up of 120 different subjects was used. The study combined high-throughput TCR immunosequencing, statistical association of individual TCRs with disease status, and machine learning to predict cytomegalovirus infection status. In a later analysis, previously published TCR beta repertoires from more than 500 donors were re-analyzed and high-resolution HLA genotyping was added so that TCR occurrence patterns could be studied. The later analysis used no new phenotypic data to find candidate immune exposures, relying instead on TCR beta sequences and their occurrence across donors. An earlier analysis of approximately 500 of the donors applied high-throughput TCR beta sequencing to assess whether each TCR beta V gene segment acted as functional or pseudogenic. Donor age, sex, ethnicity and CMV serostatus were compiled alongside the repertoire data. In a later genetic analysis, genome-wide SNP genotypes for about 65% of the roughly 670 donors were used, and that subset was treated as a discovery cohort. Every repertoire in the discovery cohort had been generated on one and the same sequencing platform. HLA typing covered class I and class II loci at four-digit resolution. The number of donors typed differed by locus, with about 629-630 for A, B, C, DRB1 and DQB1, around 560 for DQA1, 606 for DPA1, and around 460 for DPB1. Because of strong linkage in the cohort, five DR-DQ haplotypes were treated as single units for association and clustering. Among 300 to 450 genotyped donors of the cohort, an average of roughly 240,000 unique TCR beta nucleotide sequences were sequenced per donor, roughly 18% of them non-productive. What the work shows at the level of the full study, not this receptor alone: CMV serostatus was the only immune exposure information available for the cohort. A further reported finding was that TCR beta sequences accurately predicted the HLA-A and HLA-B alleles for most subjects in the first cohort. A total of 150 or so TCR beta chains were listed by the study as associated with cytomegalovirus. Because counts were too low, roughly 17 rarely observed V segments, including chromosome 9 orphons, were left out of the earlier analysis of roughly 600 of the donors. In both the original and validation cohorts, the classifier was reported to diagnose cytomegalovirus status with high specificity and sensitivity. According to a later analysis, most CMV-associated TCR beta chains appeared to be HLA-restricted, and the HLA associations seemed to be driven largely by CMV exposure. The cohort was sequenced for TCR beta chains only, and without alpha or paired-chain data the features that could be detected were limited. A later analysis found that TCR association rates varied across HLA loci, with DRB1 alleles showing the most associated TCRs and HLA-C alleles the fewest. Sequencing depth was assumed to be roughly uniform across donors in the presence/absence analyses, though that assumption may not hold. Assigning TCR associations to individual alleles was difficult when HLA alleles, especially DR and DQ, strongly co-occurred. According to the authors, the approach could potentially be generalized to other disease states and immunological phenotypes. A few of the identified cytomegalovirus-associated TCR beta chains were confirmed in vitro to be specific for cytomegalovirus antigens. Most TCR sequences were seen in very few donors, while some public TCRs were found in many individuals. A later analysis reported that several top co-occurrence clusters appeared linked to parvovirus B19, influenza, CMV and Epstein-Barr virus. The sequencing pipeline was judged likely to have produced a cluster of highly shared sequence variants as a technical artifact. Because HLA typing was unavailable for some donors at each locus, only the typed subset was used in association tests. V-gene and J-gene trimming of TCR beta chains was associated with a missense DCLRE1C variant in a later genetic analysis, and the association was replicated in an independent cohort. In a later genetic analysis, fewer N-insertions in productive TCRs were reported among donors in an Asian-associated ancestry cluster than the roughly 710-donor mean. A later analysis associated 15,000 to 20,000 TCR beta sequences with specific HLA alleles at a false discovery rate of 0.05. A later analysis found that HLA-associated TCR beta chains were more clonally expanded and had lower generation probabilities than equally common non-associated chains. Broadly in line with IMGT annotations, most TCR beta V segments showed up in productive rearrangements about 90% or about 30% of the time in an earlier analysis of several hundred of the donors. Some IMGT-functional V segments, including TRBV6-2 and TRBV6-3, could not be told apart with the 87-base-pair reads, so those segments were excluded. Linkage disequilibrium might explain the correlated functional status among segregating V segments, but an unknown experimental factor could not be excluded.

The cohort was made up of 650 to 700 healthy bone marrow donors. At the time of sampling, every cohort member was nominally healthy, though immune exposures that went unrecorded were likely present. The donor tested CMV seronegative, placing the donor among the 350 or so seronegative members of the cohort. A peripheral blood sample was provided by each donor, and peripheral blood mononuclear cells were used for TCR beta sequencing. The Qiagen DNeasy Blood Extraction Kit was used to extract genomic DNA from the blood cell samples. The CDR3 covers 16 residues, taking in both the cysteine and the phenylalanine. Only CDR3 DNA is held: 48 bases, read in frame from base 1. V loses 4 bases, J loses 3 bases, and the germline ends lie 19 bases apart. CDR1 and CDR2 were assigned from the germline V gene as MNHNS and SASEGT. About this clone: Its cognate antigen has yet to be identified.

Libraries were made using the immunoSEQ multiplex PCR assay. For the multiplex PCR, a mixture combining 60 forward primers for TCR Vbeta segments and 13 reverse primers for TCR Jbeta segments was used. The CDR3 region of rearranged TCR beta genes was amplified from genomic DNA by a multiplex PCR assay. On the Illumina HiSeq System, the amplified TCR beta libraries were sequenced as 87-base-pair reads. Processing in the source paper ran as follows. A later analysis tallied 75 million to 95 million unique TCR beta chains across the approximately 670 repertoires, and approximately 12 million of those chains were shared by two or more donors. A nearest-neighbor algorithm error-corrected the raw reads and collapsed the reads into unique sequences, merging closely related sequences to remove PCR and sequencing errors. Alignment of CDR3 sequences to IMGT reference sequences was used to assign V, D and J gene segments. For a sequence to be retained, a match of at least six nucleotides was required to both a V gene segment and a J gene segment. A rearrangement counted as productive if the CDR3 had no stop codons and remained in frame with V and J, and every other rearrangement counted as non-productive. Following IMGT convention, CDR3 was defined as the stretch from the second conserved V-encoded cysteine up to the conserved J-encoded phenylalanine. Sequences without an unambiguous match to a single V gene segment were excluded from the earlier analysis of 450 to 650 of the donors. In an earlier analysis of several hundred of the donors, V segments were called functional above 56.7% productive rearrangements and were called segregating when the between-donor standard deviation exceeded 5%. To diagnose cytomegalovirus status from the catalog of TCR beta chain sequences, a statistical classification framework was built. In a later analysis, TCR nucleotide sequences were compared against IMGT/GENE-DB human TR gene sequences so that V and J genes could be assigned. Using the TCRdist pipeline, a later analysis assigned CDR3 sequences along with most-parsimonious VDJ recombination scenarios. In a later analysis, every TCR beta chain was defined by the combination of its CDR3 amino acid sequence and its V-gene family, and reads without a unique V-gene family were dropped. In a later analysis, 450 to 600 highly shared, low-generation-probability nucleotide sequences were removed to address suspected cross-contamination and a sequencing artifact. In a later analysis, a clonal expansion index was calculated for each public chain from normalized within-repertoire ranks of inferred template counts. A later analysis computed generation probabilities with a VDJ recombination model fitted to out-of-frame rearrangements, and checked the results against IGoR. In a later analysis, TCR-TCR, TCR-HLA and TCR-CMV co-occurrence was scored with hypergeometric tests, and a repertoire-size bias correction was applied to TCR pairs. To estimate false discovery rates, a later analysis permuted the HLA or CMV assignments 20 times. In a later analysis, co-occurring TCRs were grouped using DBSCAN, with TCRdist sequence similarity added in when clustering inside HLA-allele-positive subsets. Repertoires with fewer than 30,000 or more than 120,000 public chains were left out of co-occurrence clustering, as were five repertoires with anomalous nucleotide sharing. Sourced from immuneACCESS, this table was stored by TCRdb with only in-frame sequences that have V and J called. A share of the clones is absent; for the studies checked, an unresolved V gene accounts for under half, and the remainder has no known explanation. The V and J calls and the clone size are those of that table, but D and trimming were determined from the DNA. The sample table holds tens of thousands of clones. Under 4.5% of the sample rests with the top ten.

The chain joins TRBV6-1 to TRBJ2-7, with a tentative D gene TRBD2 over 7 matching bases. The receptor was isolated from a man in his forties in good health and CMV-seronegative. The specimen was PBMCs. The CDR3 has the sequence CASSGRNREGGYEQYF. The bases are TGTGCCAGCAGTGGCCGTAACAGGGAGGGGGGCTACGAGCAGTACTTC.